This T cell receptor beta chain was identified during a study of blood T cells in healthy people across ages. Study-wide results and limits: Across the age range, TCR beta diversity per million T cells fell in a roughly linear way.

Aged about 6 to 100, donors were systemically healthy Caucasians from Russia. Total RNA, at least 5.5 micrograms per sample, was extracted from PBMCs. In regard to this clonotype: What it recognizes is unknown.

A J-beta primer mix and a sample-barcoded 5' primer were used in a second PCR of about 6 to 12 cycles. TCRdb called the 5' RACE reads again in MiXCR, with one record for every CDR3 protein. This table holds about 940,000 distinct CDR3 sequences, 45% to 50% found once. CDR3 length equals 14 residues. Germline V gene data show CDR1 as LGHNA and CDR2 as YNFKEQ. V was clipped by 0 bases and J by 7 bases, with 13 bases between them. This chain links TRBV4-2 with TRBJ2-7; D remains unclear. The sequence was obtained from a man younger than 45 in good health. Sequenced input: blood. As DNA, the CDR3 is TGTGCCAGCAGCCAAGATCCGGGTGACAATGAGCAGTACTTC. Residues: CASSQDPGDNEQYF.